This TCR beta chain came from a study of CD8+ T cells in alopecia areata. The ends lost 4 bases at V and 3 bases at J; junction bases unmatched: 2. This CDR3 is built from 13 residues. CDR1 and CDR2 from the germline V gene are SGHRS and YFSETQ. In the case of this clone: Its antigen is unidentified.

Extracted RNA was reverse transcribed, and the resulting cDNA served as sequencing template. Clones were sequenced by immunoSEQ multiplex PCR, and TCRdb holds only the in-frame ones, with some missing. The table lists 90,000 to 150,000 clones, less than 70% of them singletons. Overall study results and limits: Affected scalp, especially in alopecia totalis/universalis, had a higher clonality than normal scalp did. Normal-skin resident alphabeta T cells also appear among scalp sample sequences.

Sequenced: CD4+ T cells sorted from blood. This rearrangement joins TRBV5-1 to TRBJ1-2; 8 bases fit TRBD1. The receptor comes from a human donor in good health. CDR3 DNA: TGCGCCAGCAGCCCGGACAGGGACTATGGCTACACCTTC. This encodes CASSPDRDYGYTF.